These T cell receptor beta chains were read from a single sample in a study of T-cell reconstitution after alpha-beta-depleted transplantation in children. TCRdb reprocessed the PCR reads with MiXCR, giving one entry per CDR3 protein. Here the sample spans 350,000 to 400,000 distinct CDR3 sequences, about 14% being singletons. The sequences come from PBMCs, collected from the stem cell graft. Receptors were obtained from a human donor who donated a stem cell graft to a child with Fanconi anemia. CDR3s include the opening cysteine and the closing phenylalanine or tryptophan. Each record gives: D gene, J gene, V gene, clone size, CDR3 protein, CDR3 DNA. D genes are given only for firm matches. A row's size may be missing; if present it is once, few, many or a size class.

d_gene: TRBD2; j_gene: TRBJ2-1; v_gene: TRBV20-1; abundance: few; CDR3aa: CSASDGGGGVGEQFF; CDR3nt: TGCAGTGCTAGTGACGGCGGCGGGGGGGTTGGTGAGCAGTTCTTC
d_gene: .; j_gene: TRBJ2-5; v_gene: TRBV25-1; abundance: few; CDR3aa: CASSDRGYQETQYF; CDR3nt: TGTGCCAGCAGTGACCGGGGGTACCAAGAGACCCAGTACTTC
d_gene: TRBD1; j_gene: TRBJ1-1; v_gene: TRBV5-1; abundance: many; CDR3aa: CASSLAASRGSTEAFF; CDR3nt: TGCGCCAGCAGCTTGGCCGCGAGCAGGGGGAGCACTGAAGCTTTCTTT
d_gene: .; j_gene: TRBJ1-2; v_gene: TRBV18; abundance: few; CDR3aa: CASSPYPSGDDYGYTF; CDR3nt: TGTGCCAGCTCACCATATCCCTCGGGAGATGACTATGGCTACACCTTC
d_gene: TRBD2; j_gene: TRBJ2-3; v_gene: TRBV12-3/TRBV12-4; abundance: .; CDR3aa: CASSQGLAGAGDTQYF; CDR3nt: TGTGCCAGCAGTCAAGGACTAGCGGGGGCCGGAGATACGCAGTATTTT
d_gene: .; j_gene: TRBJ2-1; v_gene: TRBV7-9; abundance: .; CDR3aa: CASSLARRGNEQFF; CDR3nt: TGTGCCAGCAGCTTAGCACGTCGCGGGAATGAGCAGTTCTTC
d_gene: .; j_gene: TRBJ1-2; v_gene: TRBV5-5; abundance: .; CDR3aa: CASSLVPGPGLYGYTF; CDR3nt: TGTGCCAGCAGCTTGGTACCCGGGCCGGGCCTCTATGGCTACACCTTC
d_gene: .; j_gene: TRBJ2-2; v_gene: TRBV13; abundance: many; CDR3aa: CASSADGWDTGELFF; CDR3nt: TGTGCCAGCAGCGCGGACGGTTGGGACACCGGGGAGCTGTTTTTT
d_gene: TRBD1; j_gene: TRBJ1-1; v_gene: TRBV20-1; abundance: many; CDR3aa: CSARKLQGAAFF; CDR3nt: TGCAGTGCTAGAAAACTACAGGGGGCAGCTTTCTTT
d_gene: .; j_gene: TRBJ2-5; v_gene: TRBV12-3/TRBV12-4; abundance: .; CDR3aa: CASTLRGAETQYF; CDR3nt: TGTGCCAGCACCTTGAGAGGGGCAGAGACCCAGTACTTC
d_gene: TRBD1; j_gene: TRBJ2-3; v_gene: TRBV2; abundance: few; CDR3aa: CASGDRDRDTQYF; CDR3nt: TGTGCCAGCGGGGACAGGGATAGAGATACGCAGTATTTT
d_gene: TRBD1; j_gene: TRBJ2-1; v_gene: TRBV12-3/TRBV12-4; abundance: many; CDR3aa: CASSSMTGGREQFF; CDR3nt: TGTGCCAGCAGTTCAATGACAGGGGGCAGGGAGCAGTTCTTC
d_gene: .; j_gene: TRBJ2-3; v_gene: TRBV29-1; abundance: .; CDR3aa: CSVERTDRPNTDTQYF; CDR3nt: TGCAGCGTTGAAAGAACGGACCGGCCCAACACAGATACGCAGTATTTT
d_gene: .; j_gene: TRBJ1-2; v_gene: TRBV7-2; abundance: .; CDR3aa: CASSLYEGHGYTF; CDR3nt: TGTGCCAGCAGCTTATATGAGGGCCATGGCTACACCTTC